This record concerns one T cell receptor (beta chain) sequence. The target antigen is unknown. TCRdb recomputed calls from the 5' RACE reads with MiXCR, one row per CDR3 protein. The sample holds 75,000 to 95,000 distinct CDR3 sequences, 10% to 15% seen once. The length of the CDR3 is 13 residues. Germline CDR1 LNHDA, CDR2 SQIVND (reference sequence). V was trimmed by 4 bases and J by 3 bases, leaving 6 bases between them. The data derive from a study of T-cell memory formation after mild COVID-19. General observations from the study: Some SARS-CoV-2-responding clones were already detected in memory before infection. Mostly located in CM and EM were contracting CD4+ clones, with contracting CD8+ clones located in EMRA.

V and J are TRBV19 and TRBJ2-2; D gene uncertain. Sequenced sample: PBMCs or a T cell subset sorted from them (not recorded which). The receptor comes from an adult woman who had mild COVID-19 (a few samples of this study predate the infection). Cell type and time point are not known. The CDR3 here is CASSRLHTGELFF. DNA for the CDR3: TGTGCCAGTAGTAGACTTCACACCGGGGAGCTGTTTTTT.